The rows below give T cell receptor beta chains drawn from one sample of a study of T cell repertoires in cytomegalovirus infection. TCRdb reprocessed the reads with MiXCR, giving one entry per CDR3 protein. This table has around 710,000 distinct CDR3 sequences, 25% to 30% appearing once. No antigen has been assigned to these receptors. The sample in question was cultured CD8+ T cells from PBMCs, obtained from culture after CMV antigen stimulation. These receptors originate from a human donor in good health (CMV status not recorded). Some clones in this sample may be carry-over from other donors' samples. Both conserved end residues are part of each CDR3. The D gene is left open where the match is weak. A row's size may be missing; if present it is once, few, many or a size class.

>TRBV7-2|TRBD2|TRBJ2-1|many
TGTGCCAGCAGCTCCCTCAGCGGGGGCTCGTACAATGAGCAGTTCTTC
CASSSLSGGSYNEQFF
>TRBV4-1|TRBD1|TRBJ1-3|.
TGCGCCAGCAGCCCGGGGGACAGAACAAGCCCTGGCTCTGGAAACACCATATATTTT
CASSPGDRTSPGSGNTIYF
>TRBV6-1|.|TRBJ2-7|few
TGTGCCAGTACGTTAGGGATCGAGCAGTACTTC
CASTLGIEQYF
>TRBV6-5|.|TRBJ2-2|few
TGTGCCAGCACCGAGCTCGGCGCCGGGGAGCTGTTTTTT
CASTELGAGELFF
>TRBV12-3/TRBV12-4|.|TRBJ1-1|few
TGTGCCAGCAGTGGGCAATCGGCTGAAGCTTTCTTT
CASSGQSAEAFF
>TRBV4-3|.|TRBJ1-1|.
TGCGCCAGCAGCTTTCGAACAGGGAGGGAGACTGAAGCTTTCTTT
CASSFRTGRETEAFF
>TRBV7-9|TRBD2|TRBJ2-7|few
TGTGCCAGCAGCGAAGCGGGGGGGACGAGCTACGAGCAGTACTTC
CASSEAGGTSYEQYF
>TRBV7-9|.|TRBJ1-6|many
TGTGCCAGCAGGATAACAGAACCGGGAACGGGGAAAAGCTCCTATAATTCACCCCTCCACTTT
CASRITEPGTGKSSYNSPLHF
>TRBV27|.|TRBJ1-1|.
TGTGCCAGCAGATACTCGGGGATGAACACTGAAGCTTTCTTT
CASRYSGMNTEAFF
>TRBV3-1|TRBD1|TRBJ2-1|.
TGTGCCAGCAGCCAGGACAGGGGATTGGTGCGGGAGCAGTTCTTC
CASSQDRGLVREQFF
>TRBV5-5|.|TRBJ1-6|.
TGTGCCAGCAGATCCCAAAACAAGGGGTACTATAATTCACCCCTCCACTTT
CASRSQNKGYYNSPLHF
>TRBV6-1|TRBD1|TRBJ1-5|.
TGTGCCACAGGGTATGAAGGACAGGGGGCGCGAGGCAATCAGCCCCAGCATTTT
CATGYEGQGARGNQPQHF
>TRBV6-5|.|TRBJ2-2|few
TGTGCCACGGTTCCACTTAACACCGGGGAGCTGTTTTTT
CATVPLNTGELFF
>TRBV6-2/TRBV6-3|TRBD1|TRBJ1-6|few
TGTGCCAGCCAAGACAGGGTAACTTCACCCCTCCACTTT
CASQDRVTSPLHF
>TRBV27|TRBD1|TRBJ1-5|.
TGTGCCAGCAGTTCCGGGACAGGGGCGAGGCCCCAGCATTTT
CASSSGTGARPQHF
>TRBV19|TRBD1|TRBJ2-1|few
TGTGCCAGTATGACTACAGGGGTTGAGCAGTTCTTC
CASMTTGVEQFF
>TRBV7-8|TRBD1|TRBJ1-5|many
TGTGCCAGCAACATTAACGGACAGGGCGTTCAGCCCCAGCATTTT
CASNINGQGVQPQHF
>TRBV2|.|TRBJ1-6|many
TGTGCCAGCACCCCCGGACAATCAAGGGGGAATTCACCCCTCCACTTT
CASTPGQSRGNSPLHF
>TRBV6-2/TRBV6-3|.|TRBJ1-1|.
TGTGCCAGCAGTCGGGGGGCGCAGACTGAAGCTTTCTTT
CASSRGAQTEAFF
>TRBV20-1|.|TRBJ2-1|.
TGCAGTGCTAGGCCCTTTGTGGAGGGGTACAATGAGCAGTTCTTC
CSARPFVEGYNEQFF
>TRBV6-2/TRBV6-3|.|TRBJ1-2|many
TGTGCCAGCAGTGACCCTGTCTGGGAGCCTCGTTTCCACTATGGCTACACCTTC
CASSDPVWEPRFHYGYTF
>TRBV5-6|.|TRBJ2-5|few
TGTGCCAGCAGCTCATGGGTAGAGACCCAGTACTTC
CASSSWVETQYF
>TRBV4-1|.|TRBJ1-5|.
TGCGCCAGCAGCCAAGAATCATGGACAGATAATCAGCCCCAGCATTTT
CASSQESWTDNQPQHF
>TRBV6-2/TRBV6-3|TRBD1|TRBJ2-5|once
TGTGCCAGCAGTGGGACAGGGCGGGGAGAGACCCAGTACTTC
CASSGTGRGETQYF
>TRBV27|TRBD1|TRBJ2-5|.
TGTGCCAGCAGTTCCCACCGGGGACAGGAAAAAGAGACCCAGTACTTC
CASSSHRGQEKETQYF
>TRBV5-1|.|TRBJ1-1|few
TGCGCCAGCAGCTGGGCTATGAACACTGAAGCTTTCTTT
CASSWAMNTEAFF
>TRBV28|TRBD1|TRBJ2-7|few
TGTGCCAGCACCCGGACAGGGCTCAACGAGCAGTACTTC
CASTRTGLNEQYF
>TRBV7-6|.|TRBJ1-4|few
TGTGCCAGCAGCTTAACCAGGCAGGTGCCAACTAATGAAAAACTGTTTTTT
CASSLTRQVPTNEKLFF
>TRBV4-3|.|TRBJ1-3|many
TGCGCCAGCAGCCAAGATGGAGCCACTGGAAACACCATATATTTT
CASSQDGATGNTIYF
>TRBV6-2/TRBV6-3|.|TRBJ2-1|.
TGTGCCAGCAGTTACTCGATCACCAGGGGTGATGAGCAGTTCTTC
CASSYSITRGDEQFF
>TRBV12-3/TRBV12-4|.|TRBJ1-1|.
TGTGCCAGCAGTTCCGACCTGACAGAGAACACTGAAGCTTTCTTT
CASSSDLTENTEAFF
>TRBV6-2/TRBV6-3|.|TRBJ2-2|few
TGTGCCAGCAGTAGGACGTACGCGGGTAACGGGGAGCTGTTTTTT
CASSRTYAGNGELFF
>TRBV6-1|TRBD1|TRBJ2-1|few
TGTGCCAGCAGTAGGGACAGGGGAACCTACAATGAGCAGTTCTTC
CASSRDRGTYNEQFF
>TRBV7-2|.|TRBJ2-1|few
TGTGCCAGCAGCAAGGGGAGAGGTACCTACAATGAGCAGTTCTTC
CASSKGRGTYNEQFF
>TRBV7-9|TRBD1|TRBJ1-5|few
TGTGCCAGCAGCTTAGAGGCAGGGGGTTATAGCAATCAGCCCCAGCATTTT
CASSLEAGGYSNQPQHF
>TRBV6-2/TRBV6-3|.|TRBJ2-2|few
TGTGCCAGCCGGAGACTGACGAACACCGGGGAGCTGTTTTTT
CASRRLTNTGELFF
>TRBV2|.|TRBJ2-3|.
TGTGCCAGCAGTGAATTACGGACCAGGGCGGGAGATACGCAGTATTTT
CASSELRTRAGDTQYF
>TRBV12-5|TRBD1|TRBJ2-5|.
TGTGCTAGTGGTTCCCGGGACAGCCGGTGGGAGACCCAGTACTTC
CASGSRDSRWETQYF
>TRBV12-3/TRBV12-4|.|TRBJ1-4|few
TGTGCCAGCAGTTTGGGCACCGGACTACGACTGTTTTTT
CASSLGTGLRLFF
>TRBV7-9|TRBD2|TRBJ2-1|few
TGTGCCAGCAGCCGGACTAGCGGGGCCATCGACAATGAGCAGTTCTTC
CASSRTSGAIDNEQFF
>TRBV6-2/TRBV6-3|.|TRBJ1-5|few
TGTGCCAGCAGTCAGAACAGACTGCATCAGCCCCAGCATTTT
CASSQNRLHQPQHF
>TRBV5-4|.|TRBJ1-2|.
TGTGCCAGCAGCCCCCTACCCCGCGACGGCTACACCTTC
CASSPLPRDGYTF
>TRBV19|.|TRBJ2-2|few
TGTGCCAGTAGTATAGCTAGGGTCCGAGTAGGACCCGGGGAGCTGTTTTTT
CASSIARVRVGPGELFF
>TRBV7-7|TRBD1|TRBJ2-3|many
TGTGCTAGCAGTGGACAGGGAGGCTCAGATACGCAGTATTTT
CASSGQGGSDTQYF
>TRBV7-9|TRBD1|TRBJ1-1|few
TGTGCCAGCAAACCGGCCGACAGGGGGGTAAACACTGAAGCTTTCTTT
CASKPADRGVNTEAFF
>TRBV5-6|TRBD1|TRBJ2-7|.
TGTGCCAGCAGCCTGGGACAACAACCCGGGACAGAACCTTCCCGCCCAGCCTACGAGCAGTACTTC
CASSLGQQPGTEPSRPAYEQYF
>TRBV6-1|.|TRBJ2-7|.
TGTGCCAGCAGTGAAGCGCCGGGGCCGTACGAGCAGTACTTC
CASSEAPGPYEQYF
>TRBV7-9|TRBD1|TRBJ2-1|many
TGTGCCAGCAGCCCCGGGACAGGGTCGGCGCGCAATGAGCAGTTCTTC
CASSPGTGSARNEQFF
>TRBV27|TRBD2|TRBJ2-5|few
TGTGCCAGCAGCCCCGGGGGGATAATCCAAGAGACCCAGTACTTC
CASSPGGIIQETQYF
>TRBV12-3/TRBV12-4|.|TRBJ1-1|.
TGTGCCAGCAGTCTGGGGGAGGGACGGATACAGAGGACTGAAGCTTTCTTT
CASSLGEGRIQRTEAFF